The 17 T cell receptor beta chains reported below all come from one sample, sequenced in a study of control samples from healthy donors and cancer patients. Sequencing used immunoSEQ multiplex PCR; TCRdb keeps in-frame clones, though not all of them. This sample yields under 80,000 clones, of which 85% to 95% are seen a single time; approximately 3% belongs to the top ten. The sequencing sample was made of blood. The receptors stem from a woman in her 30s in good health.

The chain links TRBV21-1 to TRBJ2-7; TRBD1 is the table's D call and was not checked against the DNA. TRBV21-1 counts as a pseudogene. CDR3 length: 16 residues. DNA of the CDR3: TGTGCCAGCAGCAGGCCAGGGGTGCCCAAGAGCTACGAGCAGTACGTC. Translating it yields CASSRPGVPKSYEQYV.

V is TRBV12-5 and J is TRBJ2-3; maybe TRBD1 (6 bases). CDR3 size: 17 residues. The V end lost 0 bases, the J end lost 1 base, and 14 bases lay between the germline ends. The germline CDR1 and CDR2 sequences are LGHNT and FRNRAP. The CDR3 loop is CASGLVPKDSRTDTQYF. DNA for the CDR3: TGTGCTAGTGGTTTGGTACCCAAGGACAGTCGCACAGATACGCAGTATTTT.

The chain has TRBV4-2 and TRBJ2-7; TRBD2 is a possible D gene (6 bases). The CDR3 consists of 14 residues. From germline, CDR1 is LGHNA and CDR2 YNFKEQ. V was shortened by 4 bases and J by 2 bases, with 12 bases between the two germline ends. The CDR3 region is CASSPGTSAYEQYF. For the CDR3, the DNA is TGTGCCAGCAGCCCCGGGACTTCGGCCTACGAGCAGTACTTC.

The J gene is TRBJ2-5, the V gene TRBV7-9; TRBD1 is a possible D gene (6 bases). The CDR3 sequence is 12 residues long. In germline, CDR1 is SEHNR, CDR2 FQNEAQ (reference sequence). V gave up 6 bases and J gave up 2 bases, with 7 bases separating them. CDR3 loop: CASRGQQETQYF. The CDR3 nucleotides read TGTGCCAGCAGAGGACAGCAAGAGACCCAGTACTTC.

This chain joins TRBV29-1 and TRBJ1-5; D gene unclear. Trimming left V 7 bases short and J 3 bases short, with 22 bases between. CDR3 size: 16 residues. The germline V gene encodes CDR1 SQVTM and CDR2 ANQGSEA. CDR3: CSGRAPPRTNNQPQHF. CDR3 DNA: TGCAGCGGTAGGGCCCCACCTAGGACCAACAATCAGCCCCAGCATTTT.

In its sample, this clone was seen once. The chain joins TRBV19 to TRBJ2-1; 12 bases fit TRBD2. The CDR3 totals 17 residues. V shed 4 bases and J 5 bases; nucleotides not matched to a gene: 9. Germline lookup yields CDR1 LNHDA and CDR2 SQIVND (reference sequence). The CDR3 reads CASSTISWTSGNNEQFF. The CDR3 bases are TGTGCCAGTAGTACTATTTCCTGGACTAGCGGGAACAATGAGCAGTTCTTC.

This chain uses TRBV10-3 with TRBJ1-1; weak D call: TRBD1 (6 bases). The CDR3 runs 13 residues. Trimming stripped 4 bases from V and 1 base from J, with 7 bases between. CDR1 is ENHRY, CDR2 SYGVKD, per germline. The DNA of the CDR3 is TGTGCCATCAGTGTACAGGGGAACACTGAAGCTTTCTTT. Its translation: CAISVQGNTEAFF.

The rearrangement joins TRBV27 to TRBJ1-1; no firm D call. Trimming removed 1 base from V and 3 bases from J, with 15 bases in between. The CDR3 extends over 16 amino acids. CDR1 MNHEY and CDR2 SMNVEV come from the germline V gene (reference sequence). The CDR3 here is CASSLFPPQTYTEAFF. CDR3 coding DNA: TGTGCCAGCAGTTTATTTCCCCCCCAGACGTACACTGAAGCTTTCTTT.

V gene TRBV7-9 combines with J gene TRBJ2-5; 7 positions agree with TRBD1. V shed 5 bases and J 2 bases; nucleotides not matched to a gene: 8. The germline gives CDR1 SEHNR, CDR2 FQNEAQ (reference sequence). The CDR3 is 15 amino acids. CDR3 coding DNA: TGTGCCAGCAGCCTTTACCGGGACAGACAAGAGACCCAGTACTTC. Protein: CASSLYRDRQETQYF. Full variable domain (outside the CDR3, taken from reference TRBV7-9 and TRBJ2-5): DTGVSQNPRHKITKRGQNVTFRCDPISEHNRLYWYRQTLGQGPEFLTYFQNEAQLEKSRLLSDRFSAERPKGSFSTLEIQRTEQGDSAMYLCASSLYRDRQETQYFGPGTRLLVL.

The chain is built from TRBV28 and TRBJ1-6; D may be TRBD1 (5 bases). The V and J ends lost 6 bases and 6 bases respectively, with 15 bases between them. The length of the CDR3 is 15 residues. Germline values: CDR1 MDHEN, CDR2 SYDVKM. The CDR3 coding sequence is TGTGCCAGCAGACACCCGGCGGGGGGTAATTCACCCCTCCACTTT. It yields the protein CASRHPAGGNSPLHF.

This rearrangement joins TRBV3-1 (or the pseudogene TRBV3-2) to TRBJ1-4; no reliable D call. With 1 base removed from V and 3 bases from J, the gap between germline ends came to 15 bases. CDR3 length: 17 residues. Germline-derived CDR1 and CDR2 are LGHDT and YNNKEL (reference sequence). CDR3 amino acids: CASSQGEIGVANEKLFF. CDR3 bases: TGTGCCAGCAGCCAAGGGGAAATAGGAGTTGCTAATGAAAAACTGTTTTTT.

The chain employs TRBV11-3 and TRBJ1-2; 8 nucleotides agree with TRBD1. In germline, CDR1 is SGHNT, CDR2 YENEEA. The length of the CDR3 is 15 residues. V lost 4 bases and J lost 0; bases outside the gene matches: 4. DNA of the CDR3: TGTGCCAGCAGCTCGGACAGGGATCCTAACTATGGCTACACCTTC. This gives the protein CASSSDRDPNYGYTF.

V is TRBV7-9 and J is TRBJ1-5; D unresolved. V lost 3 bases to trimming and J lost 5 bases, with 5 bases between them. The germline CDR1 and CDR2 sequences are SEHNR and FQNEAQ (reference sequence). This CDR3 region has 12 residues. The CDR3 protein is CASSFSDQPQHF. The DNA of the CDR3 is TGTGCCAGCAGCTTTTCGGATCAGCCCCAGCATTTT.

The chain is built from TRBV9 and TRBJ2-5; tentative D call: TRBD1 (6 bases). The germline V gene has CDR1 SGDLS and CDR2 YYNGEE. There are 15 residues in the CDR3. V dropped 3 bases and J dropped 3 bases, with 15 bases sitting between them. CDR3 in amino acids: CASSAFQGREETQYF. Written as DNA, the CDR3 is TGTGCCAGCAGCGCTTTCCAGGGGCGGGAAGAGACCCAGTACTTC. Looking up the rest from reference TRBV9 and TRBJ2-5 gives the full variable domain: DSGVTQTPKHLITATGQRVTLRCSPRSGDLSVYWYQQSLDQGLQFLIQYYNGEERAKGNILERFSAQQFPDLHSELNLSSLELGDSALYFCASSAFQGREETQYFGPGTRLLVL.

This clone was seen a single time. The chain combines TRBV19 with TRBJ2-2; D perhaps matches TRBD1 (5 bases). Germline CDR1 is LNHDA and CDR2 is SQIVND (reference sequence). Trimming removed 9 bases at V and 7 bases at J, with 18 bases between. This CDR3 has 14 amino acids. CDR3 in amino acids: CASPRRAPGGELFF. In DNA form, the CDR3 reads TGTGCCAGCCCACGCAGGGCTCCCGGCGGGGAGCTGTTTTTT.

The chain combines TRBV19 with TRBJ2-1, with 7 positions matching TRBD2. The CDR3 sequence is 14 residues long. V gave up 4 bases and J gave up 5 bases; unmatched junction bases: 5. The germline gives CDR1 LNHDA, CDR2 SQIVND (reference sequence). The CDR3 sequence is CASSKAGIDNEQFF. Written as DNA, the CDR3 is TGTGCCAGTAGTAAAGCGGGGATTGACAATGAGCAGTTCTTC.

In DNA form, the CDR3 reads TGTGCCAGCAGTTACTCGCCTTGGAATAACTACGAGCAGTACTTC. Its protein product is CASSYSPWNNYEQYF. V usage is TRBV6-5 and J usage is TRBJ2-7, with no clear D. This CDR3 region has 15 residues. CDR1 is MNHEY, CDR2 SVGAGI, per germline. The V end lost 0 bases, the J end lost 3 bases, and 12 bases lay between the germline ends.